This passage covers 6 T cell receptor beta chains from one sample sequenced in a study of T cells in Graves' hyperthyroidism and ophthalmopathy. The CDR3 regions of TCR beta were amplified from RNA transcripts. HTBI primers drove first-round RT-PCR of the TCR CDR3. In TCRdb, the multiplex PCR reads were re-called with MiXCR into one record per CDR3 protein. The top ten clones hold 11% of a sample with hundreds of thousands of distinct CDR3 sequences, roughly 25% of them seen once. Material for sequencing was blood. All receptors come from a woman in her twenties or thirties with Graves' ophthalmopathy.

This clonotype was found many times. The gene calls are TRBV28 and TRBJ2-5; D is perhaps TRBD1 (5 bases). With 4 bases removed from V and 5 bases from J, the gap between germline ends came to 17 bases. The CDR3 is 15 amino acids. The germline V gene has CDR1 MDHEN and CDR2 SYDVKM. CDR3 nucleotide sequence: TGTGCCAGCAGTTCCATTCCCCCAGGGAAGGAGACCCAGTACTTC. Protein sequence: CASSSIPPGKETQYF.

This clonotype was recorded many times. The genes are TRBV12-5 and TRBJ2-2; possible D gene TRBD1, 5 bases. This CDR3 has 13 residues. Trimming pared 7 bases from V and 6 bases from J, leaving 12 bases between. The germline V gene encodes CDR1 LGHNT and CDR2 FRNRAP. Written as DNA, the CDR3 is TGTGCTAGTGCTCAGGGTGCCCCCGGGGAGCTGTTTTTT. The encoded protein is CASAQGAPGELFF.

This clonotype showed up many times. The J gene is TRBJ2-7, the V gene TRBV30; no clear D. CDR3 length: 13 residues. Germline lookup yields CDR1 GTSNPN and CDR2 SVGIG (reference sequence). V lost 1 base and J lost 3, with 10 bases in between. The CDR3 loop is CAWSEVTGYEQYF. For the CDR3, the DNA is TGTGCCTGGAGTGAGGTTACGGGCTACGAGCAGTACTTC.

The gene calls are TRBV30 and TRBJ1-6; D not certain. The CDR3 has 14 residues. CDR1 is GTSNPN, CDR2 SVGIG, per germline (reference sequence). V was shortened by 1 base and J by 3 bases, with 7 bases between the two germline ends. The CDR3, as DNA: TGTGCCTGGAGTGGGCAGCTCTATAATTCACCCCTCCACTTT. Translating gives CAWSGQLYNSPLHF.

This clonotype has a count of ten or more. Here the CDR3 DNA reads TGTGCCAGCAGTTCCCTAGGGACTAGCGGCTACGAGCAGTACTTC. Translated, it gives CASSSLGTSGYEQYF. The chain links TRBV12-3 or TRBV12-4 to TRBJ2-7; 11 bases agree with TRBD2. The J segment lost 3 bases and the V segment lost 4 bases, leaving 5 bases of the junction unmatched. This CDR3 is 15 amino acids long.

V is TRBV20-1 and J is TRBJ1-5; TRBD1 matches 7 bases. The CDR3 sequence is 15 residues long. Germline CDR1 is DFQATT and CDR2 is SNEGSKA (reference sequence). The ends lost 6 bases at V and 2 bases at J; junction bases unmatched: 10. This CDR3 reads CSARRSGGGNQPQHF. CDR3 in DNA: TGCAGTGCCAGAAGGTCAGGGGGAGGCAATCAGCCCCAGCATTTT.